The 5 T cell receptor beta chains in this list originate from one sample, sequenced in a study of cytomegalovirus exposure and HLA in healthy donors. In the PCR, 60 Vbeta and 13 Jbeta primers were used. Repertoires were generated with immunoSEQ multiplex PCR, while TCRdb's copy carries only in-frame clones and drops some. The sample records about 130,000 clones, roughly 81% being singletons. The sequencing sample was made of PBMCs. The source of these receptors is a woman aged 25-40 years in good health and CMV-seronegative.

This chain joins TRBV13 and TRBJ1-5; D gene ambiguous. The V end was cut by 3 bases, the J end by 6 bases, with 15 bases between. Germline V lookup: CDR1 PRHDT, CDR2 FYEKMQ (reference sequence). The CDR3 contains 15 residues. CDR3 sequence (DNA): TGTGCCAGCAGCTTGGGGAGAGGTGGTGGTCAGCCCCAGCATTTT. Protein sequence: CASSLGRGGGQPQHF.

CDR3 sequence (DNA): TGTGCCAGCTCACCTTCAGTGAACACTGAAGCTTTCTTT. Translation: CASSPSVNTEAFF. The gene calls are TRBV18 and TRBJ1-1; D uncertain. The CDR3 runs to 13 residues. Trimming shortened V by 3 bases and J by 0 bases, and 5 bases separated the two germline ends. CDR1 KGHSH and CDR2 LQKENI come from the germline V gene. The whole variable domain, remainder taken from reference TRBV18 and TRBJ1-1, is NAGVMQNPRHLVRRRGQEARLRCSPMKGHSHVYWYRQLPEEGLKFMVYLQKENIIDESGMPKERFSAEFPKEGPSILRIQQVVRGDSAAYFCASSPSVNTEAFFGQGTRLTVV.

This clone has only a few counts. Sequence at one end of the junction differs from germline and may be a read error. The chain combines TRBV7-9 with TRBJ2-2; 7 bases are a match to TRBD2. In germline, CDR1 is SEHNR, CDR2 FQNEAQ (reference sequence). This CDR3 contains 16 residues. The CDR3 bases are TGTTCCAGCATCCTCGCGGGAGTTTCTGCCACCGGGGAGCTGTTTTTT. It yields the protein CSSILAGVSATGELFF. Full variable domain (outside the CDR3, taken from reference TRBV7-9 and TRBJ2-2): DTGVSQNPRHKITKRGQNVTFRCDPISEHNRLYWYRQTLGQGPEFLTYFQNEAQLEKSRLLSDRFSAERPKGSFSTLEIQRTEQGDSAMYLCSSILAGVSATGELFFGEGSRLTVL.

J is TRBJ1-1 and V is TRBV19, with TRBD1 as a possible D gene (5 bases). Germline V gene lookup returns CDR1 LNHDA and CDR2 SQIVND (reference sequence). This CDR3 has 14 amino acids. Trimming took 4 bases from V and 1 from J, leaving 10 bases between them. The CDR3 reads CASSRQMGNTEAFF. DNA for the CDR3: TGTGCCAGTAGTAGACAGATGGGGAACACTGAAGCTTTCTTT.

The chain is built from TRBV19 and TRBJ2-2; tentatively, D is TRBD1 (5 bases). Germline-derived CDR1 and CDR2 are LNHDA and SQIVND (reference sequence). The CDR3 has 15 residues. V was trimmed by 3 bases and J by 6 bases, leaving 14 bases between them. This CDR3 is CASSILGAQAGELFF. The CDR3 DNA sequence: TGTGCCAGTAGTATTCTTGGGGCCCAGGCCGGGGAGCTGTTTTTT.